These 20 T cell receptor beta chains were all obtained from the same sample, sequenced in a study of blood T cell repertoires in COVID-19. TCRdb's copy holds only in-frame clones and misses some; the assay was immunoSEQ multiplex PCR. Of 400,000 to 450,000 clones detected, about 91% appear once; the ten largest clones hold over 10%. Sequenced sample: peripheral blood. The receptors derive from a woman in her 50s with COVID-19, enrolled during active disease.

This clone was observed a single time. CDR3 sequence: CASSAVREGYGYTF. The CDR3 nucleotides are TGTGCCAGCTCGGCCGTCCGGGAGGGGTATGGCTACACCTTC. This rearrangement joins TRBV18 to TRBJ1-2, with D possibly TRBD1 on 5 matching bases. The CDR3 runs 14 residues. With 6 bases removed from V and 5 bases from J, the gap between germline ends came to 16 bases. The germline V gene has CDR1 KGHSH and CDR2 LQKENI.

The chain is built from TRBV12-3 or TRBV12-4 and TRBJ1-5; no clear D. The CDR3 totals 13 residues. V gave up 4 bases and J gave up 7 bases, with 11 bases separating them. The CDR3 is CASSSEFRQPQHF. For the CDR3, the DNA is TGTGCCAGCAGTTCCGAGTTCAGGCAGCCCCAGCATTTT.

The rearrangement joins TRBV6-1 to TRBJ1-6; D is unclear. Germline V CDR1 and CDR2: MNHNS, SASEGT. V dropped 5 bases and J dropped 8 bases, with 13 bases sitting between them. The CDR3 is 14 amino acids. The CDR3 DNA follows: TGTGCCAGCAGTCCGGACTACTCGGATTCACCCCTCCACTTT. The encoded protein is CASSPDYSDSPLHF.

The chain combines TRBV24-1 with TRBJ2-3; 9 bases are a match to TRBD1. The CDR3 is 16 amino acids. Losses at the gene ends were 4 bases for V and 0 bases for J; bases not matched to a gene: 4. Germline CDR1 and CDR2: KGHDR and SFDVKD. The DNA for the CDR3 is TGTGCCACCAGTGACTCCGGGACAGGGAGCACAGATACGCAGTATTTT. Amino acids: CATSDSGTGSTDTQYF.

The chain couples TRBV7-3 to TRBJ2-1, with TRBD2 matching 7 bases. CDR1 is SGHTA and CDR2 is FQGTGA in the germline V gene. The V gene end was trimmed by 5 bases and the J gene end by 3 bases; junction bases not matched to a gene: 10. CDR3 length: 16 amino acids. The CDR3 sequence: CASSPHGAGDYNEQFF. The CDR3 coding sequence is TGTGCCAGCAGCCCCCATGGCGCGGGGGACTACAATGAGCAGTTCTTC.

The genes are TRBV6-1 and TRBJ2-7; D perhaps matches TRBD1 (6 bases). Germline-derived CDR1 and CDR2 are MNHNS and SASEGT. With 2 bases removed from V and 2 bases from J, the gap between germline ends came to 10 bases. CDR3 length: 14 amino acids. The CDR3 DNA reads TGTGCCAGCAGTGAAAGTCAGGGGCCCTACGAGCAGTACTTC. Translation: CASSESQGPYEQYF.

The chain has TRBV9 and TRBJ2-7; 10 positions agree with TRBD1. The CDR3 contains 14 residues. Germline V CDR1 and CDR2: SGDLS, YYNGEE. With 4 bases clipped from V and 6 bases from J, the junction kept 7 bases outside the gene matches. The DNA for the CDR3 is TGTGCCAGCAGCCCCTGGGACAGGGGTTCCGAGCAGTACTTC. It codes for CASSPWDRGSEQYF. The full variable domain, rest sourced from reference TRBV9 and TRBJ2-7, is DSGVTQTPKHLITATGQRVTLRCSPRSGDLSVYWYQQSLDQGLQFLIQYYNGEERAKGNILERFSAQQFPDLHSELNLSSLELGDSALYFCASSPWDRGSEQYFGPGTRLTVT.

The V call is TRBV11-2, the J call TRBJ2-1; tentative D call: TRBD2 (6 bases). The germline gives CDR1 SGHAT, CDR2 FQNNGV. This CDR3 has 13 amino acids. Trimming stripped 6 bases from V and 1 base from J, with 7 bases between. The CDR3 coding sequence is TGTGCCAGCAGGGGACTTTCCTACAATGAGCAGTTCTTC. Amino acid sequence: CASRGLSYNEQFF. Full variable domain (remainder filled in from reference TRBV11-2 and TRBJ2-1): EAGVAQSPRYKIIEKRQSVAFWCNPISGHATLYWYQQILGQGPKLLIQFQNNGVVDDSQLPKDRFSAERLKGVDSTLKIQPAKLEDSAVYLCASRGLSYNEQFFGPGTRLTVL.

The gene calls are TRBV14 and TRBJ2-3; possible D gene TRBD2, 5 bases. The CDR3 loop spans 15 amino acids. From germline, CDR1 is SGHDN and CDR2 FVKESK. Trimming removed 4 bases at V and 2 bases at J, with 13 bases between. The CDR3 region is CASSRTPLFTDTQYF. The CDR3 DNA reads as TGTGCCAGCAGCCGGACTCCACTTTTCACAGATACGCAGTATTTT.

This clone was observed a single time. CDR3 amino acids: CASSLILGGQRNTEAFF. In nucleotides, the CDR3 is TGTGCCAGCAGTTTGATTCTTGGCGGACAGAGGAACACTGAAGCTTTCTTT. The genes are TRBV28 and TRBJ1-1; a possible D gene is TRBD1 (6 bases). Germline V CDR1 and CDR2: MDHEN, SYDVKM. The V and J ends lost 3 bases and 1 base respectively, with 18 bases between them. The CDR3 has 17 residues.

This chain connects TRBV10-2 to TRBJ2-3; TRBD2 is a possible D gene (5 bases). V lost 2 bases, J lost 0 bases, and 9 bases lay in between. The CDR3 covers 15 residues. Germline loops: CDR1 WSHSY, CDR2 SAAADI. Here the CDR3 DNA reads TGCGCCAGCAGTGAGGACTACTTGAGCACAGATACGCAGTATTTT. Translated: CASSEDYLSTDTQYF.

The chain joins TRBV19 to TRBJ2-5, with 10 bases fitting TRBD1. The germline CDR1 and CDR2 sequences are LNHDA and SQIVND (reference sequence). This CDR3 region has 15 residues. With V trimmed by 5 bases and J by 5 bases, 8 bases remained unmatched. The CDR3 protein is CASSSLGQGRETQYF. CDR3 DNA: TGTGCCAGTAGTTCGCTGGGACAGGGGAGGGAGACCCAGTACTTC.

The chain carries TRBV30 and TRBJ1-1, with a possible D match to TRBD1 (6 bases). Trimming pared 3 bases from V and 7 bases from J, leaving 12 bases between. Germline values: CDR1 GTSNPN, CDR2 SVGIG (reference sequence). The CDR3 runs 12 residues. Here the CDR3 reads CAWSPYRDEAFF. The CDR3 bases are TGTGCCTGGAGCCCCTACAGGGATGAAGCTTTCTTT.

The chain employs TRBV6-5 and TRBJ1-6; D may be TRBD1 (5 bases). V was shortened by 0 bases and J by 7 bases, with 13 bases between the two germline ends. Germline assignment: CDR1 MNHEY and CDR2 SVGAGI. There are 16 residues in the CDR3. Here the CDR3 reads CASSYSLQGVNSPLHF. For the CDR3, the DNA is TGTGCCAGCAGTTACTCGCTACAAGGGGTCAATTCACCCCTCCACTTT.

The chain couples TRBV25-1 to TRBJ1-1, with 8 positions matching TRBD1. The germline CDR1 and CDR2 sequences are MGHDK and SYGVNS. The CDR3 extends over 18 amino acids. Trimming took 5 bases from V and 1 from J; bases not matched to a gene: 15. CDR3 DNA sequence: TGTGCCAGCAGTTCCGTCCCGGGAGGACAGGGCTCGAACACTGAAGCTTTCTTT. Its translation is CASSSVPGGQGSNTEAFF.

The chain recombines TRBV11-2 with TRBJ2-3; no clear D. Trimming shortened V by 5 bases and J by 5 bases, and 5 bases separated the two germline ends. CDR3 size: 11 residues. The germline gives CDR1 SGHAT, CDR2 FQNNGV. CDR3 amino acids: CASSPRDTQYF. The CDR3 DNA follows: TGTGCCAGCAGCCCCCGAGATACGCAGTATTTT. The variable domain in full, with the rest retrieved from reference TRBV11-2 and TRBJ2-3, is EAGVAQSPRYKIIEKRQSVAFWCNPISGHATLYWYQQILGQGPKLLIQFQNNGVVDDSQLPKDRFSAERLKGVDSTLKIQPAKLEDSAVYLCASSPRDTQYFGPGTRLTVL.

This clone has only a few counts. CDR3 bases: TGTGCCAGTGCCCTCGGGAGGGTGTTGCATTTT. Its protein is CASALGRVLHF. This chain uses TRBV27 with TRBJ1-5; no definite D call. V gave up 9 bases and J gave up 15 bases, with 18 bases separating them. Per germline, CDR1 MNHEY and CDR2 SMNVEV (reference sequence). This CDR3 spans 11 amino acids.

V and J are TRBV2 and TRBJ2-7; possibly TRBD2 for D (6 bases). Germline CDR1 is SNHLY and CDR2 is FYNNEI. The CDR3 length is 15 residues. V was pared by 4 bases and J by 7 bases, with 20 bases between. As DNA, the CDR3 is TGTGCCAGCAGTGGCCGGGACTCCACCTCGGGAGAGCAGTACTTC. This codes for CASSGRDSTSGEQYF.

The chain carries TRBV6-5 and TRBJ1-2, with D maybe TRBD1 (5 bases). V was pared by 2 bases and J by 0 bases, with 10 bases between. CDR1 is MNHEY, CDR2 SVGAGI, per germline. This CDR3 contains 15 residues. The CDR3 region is CASSYGPGTNYGYTF. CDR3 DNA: TGTGCCAGCAGTTACGGGCCAGGGACTAACTATGGCTACACCTTC.

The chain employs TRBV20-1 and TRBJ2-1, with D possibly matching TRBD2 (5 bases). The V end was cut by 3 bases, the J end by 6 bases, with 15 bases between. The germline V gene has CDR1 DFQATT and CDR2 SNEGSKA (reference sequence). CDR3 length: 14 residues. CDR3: CSASTLLGANEQFF. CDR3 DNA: TGCAGTGCTAGTACCCTACTAGGCGCCAATGAGCAGTTCTTC.